This T cell receptor beta chain was observed in a study of blood T cell repertoires in COVID-19. Whole-study context: Acute and convalescent COVID-19 specimens originated in the United States, Italy and Spain. From T cells, B-cell-depleted T cells, or PBMCs came the material, which was cDNA or gDNA.

In Seattle, patients joined the study during active infection and were tracked longitudinally. Original handling: Reference gene primer amplification yielded estimated nucleated cell counts. Profiled with immunoSEQ multiplex PCR; TCRdb holds only in-frame clones, not every one. D and trimming were read from the DNA, whereas the V and J calls and clone size are those reported in that table. The table lists about 160,000 clones, about 88% of them singletons. Germline CDR1 reads PRHDT; CDR2 reads FYEKMQ (reference sequence). Between the trimmed V and J ends, which lost 0 bases and 6 bases, there was a span of 9 bases. This CDR3 comprises 13 residues.

The chain is built from TRBV13 and TRBJ2-7, with D possibly being TRBD2 (6 bases). Sequenced input: peripheral blood. This sequence was found in a woman aged 55-70 years with COVID-19, enrolled during active disease. The DNA of the CDR3 is TGTGCCAGCAGCTTAGGTTTGGGGGGCGAGCAGTACTTC. Translated: CASSLGLGGEQYF.